A single sample is the source of the 31 T cell receptor beta chains below, sequenced in a study of OX40 agonist ivuxolimab in advanced cancers. Data came from immunoSEQ multiplex PCR; TCRdb stores just in-frame clones and leaves some out. The table has approximately 20,000 clones, 83% seen once. This specimen consisted of CD4+ or CD8+ T cells sorted from blood, obtained in a trial of the OX40 agonist ivuxolimab. The receptors derive from an adult with an advanced solid tumor such as melanoma, head and neck, liver or kidney cancer.

CDR3: CASSLVTSGATYNEQFF. As DNA, the CDR3 is TGTGCCAGCAGCTTAGTGACTAGCGGGGCAACCTACAATGAGCAGTTCTTC. The rearrangement links TRBV11-2 to TRBJ2-1; 11 bases match TRBD2. This CDR3 is 17 amino acids long. From germline, CDR1 is SGHAT and CDR2 FQNNGV. The V and J ends lost 1 base and 2 bases, in that order; junction bases with no gene match: 4.

The chain links TRBV2 to TRBJ2-1; D is perhaps TRBD2 (6 bases). Looked up from germline, CDR1 is SNHLY and CDR2 is FYNNEI. Trimming removed 2 bases from V and 3 bases from J, with 14 bases in between. This CDR3 has 16 residues. In nucleotides, the CDR3 is TGTGCCAGCAGTGAATTGGCTGGGACTGTCTACAATGAGCAGTTCTTC. This codes for CASSELAGTVYNEQFF.

This chain joins TRBV2 and TRBJ2-7, with D uncertain. This CDR3 is built from 15 residues. V was clipped by 2 bases and J by 2 bases, with 13 bases between them. Germline assignment: CDR1 SNHLY and CDR2 FYNNEI. In nucleotides, the CDR3 is TGTGCCAGCAGTGAAAAGGTCTTTGTTCCCTACGAGCAGTACTTC. Its protein is CASSEKVFVPYEQYF. Full variable domain (missing parts from reference TRBV2 and TRBJ2-7): EPEVTQTPSHQVTQMGQEVILRCVPISNHLYFYWYRQILGQKVEFLVSFYNNEISEKSEIFDDQFSVERPDGSNFTLKIRSTKLEDSAMYFCASSEKVFVPYEQYFGPGTRLTVT.

V and J are TRBV27 and TRBJ2-7, with TRBD2 matching over 12 bases. Germline V CDR1 and CDR2: MNHEY, SMNVEV (reference sequence). With V trimmed by 7 bases and J by 2 bases, 6 bases remained unmatched. The length of the CDR3 is 15 residues. The CDR3 sequence is CASTLTSGSAYEQYF. CDR3 in DNA: TGTGCCAGCACTCTGACTAGCGGGAGCGCCTACGAGCAGTACTTC.

The rearrangement links TRBV19 to TRBJ1-2; no reliable D call. This CDR3 comprises 15 residues. The V and J ends lost 6 bases and 1 base respectively, with 15 bases between them. Looked up from germline, CDR1 is LNHDA and CDR2 is SQIVND (reference sequence). Written as DNA, the CDR3 is TGTGCCAGTAGCTTACGACCAGTGCTTAACTATGGCTACACCTTC. As protein: CASSLRPVLNYGYTF.

The rearrangement links TRBV29-1 to TRBJ1-2; D is unclear. The CDR3 has 9 amino acids. Germline values: CDR1 SQVTM, CDR2 ANQGSEA. V lost 8 bases, J lost 2 bases, and 3 bases lay in between. DNA of the CDR3: TGCAGCCCGAACTATGGCTACACCTTC. Translating it yields CSPNYGYTF.

The V and J genes are TRBV10-3 and TRBJ2-7, with 9 bases lining up with TRBD1. J gave up 4 bases and V 8 bases, and 6 bases lay outside the gene matches. There are 13 residues in the CDR3. Germline V gene lookup returns CDR1 ENHRY and CDR2 SYGVKD. This chain's CDR3 is CAIEGTGSYEQYF. The CDR3 DNA reads as TGTGCCATCGAAGGGACAGGGTCATACGAGCAGTACTTC.

This rearrangement joins TRBV5-6 to TRBJ2-5; TRBD1 matches at 7 bases. There are 14 residues in the CDR3. CDR1 is SGHDT, CDR2 YYEEEE, per germline. Trimming removed 2 bases from V and 5 bases from J; junction bases left unmatched: 6. CDR3 residues: CASSFLTGEETQYF. CDR3 bases: TGTGCCAGCAGCTTCCTTACAGGGGAGGAGACCCAGTACTTC.

The rearrangement uses TRBV4-1 and TRBJ1-6; 8 bases line up with TRBD1. This CDR3 has 16 amino acids. The V gene end was trimmed by 0 bases and the J gene end by 6 bases; junction bases not matched to a gene: 4. The V gene's germline CDR1 is MGHRA and CDR2 YSYEKL. CDR3 region: CASSQETGEFNSPLHF. CDR3 DNA sequence: TGCGCCAGCAGCCAAGAGACAGGGGAATTTAATTCACCCCTCCACTTT.

This clone was recorded once. The gene calls are TRBV28 and TRBJ1-2; weak D call: TRBD1 (6 bases). V was trimmed by 3 bases and J by 4 bases, leaving 15 bases between them. The CDR3 totals 15 residues. Germline lookup yields CDR1 MDHEN and CDR2 SYDVKM. The CDR3 coding sequence is TGTGCCAGCAGTTTTGCAGGGGAGGGTGTCTATGGCTACACCTTC. It encodes CASSFAGEGVYGYTF.

The chain carries TRBV9 and TRBJ1-3, with 7 bases lining up with TRBD1. V gave up 3 bases and J gave up 0 bases; unmatched junction bases: 9. The CDR3 runs to 17 residues. The germline gives CDR1 SGDLS, CDR2 YYNGEE. The CDR3 DNA is TGTGCCAGCAGCGGACCCGCGACAGGGCCCTCTGGAAACACCATATATTTT. It is translated as CASSGPATGPSGNTIYF.

CDR3 in DNA: TGTGCCAGCAGTCCCATTGGGGCGGCAGATACGCAGTATTTT. Translation: CASSPIGAADTQYF. This chain uses TRBV7-6 with TRBJ2-3, with D maybe TRBD1 (5 bases). The germline CDR1 and CDR2 sequences are SGHVS and FNYEAQ. V gave up 6 bases and J gave up 4 bases, with 14 bases separating them. This CDR3 contains 14 residues.

This clone occurred once. This chain uses TRBV5-3 with TRBJ2-1; 13 positions match TRBD2. TRBV5-3 is designated an ORF whose function remains uncertain. This CDR3 spans 20 amino acids. V gave up 4 bases and J gave up 4 bases; unmatched junction bases: 17. For the CDR3, the DNA is TGTGCCAGAAGCACGGAAGGACTAGCGGGAGTAAGGCGGGTTTACAATGAGCAGTTCTTC. Translation: CARSTEGLAGVRRVYNEQFF.

This clone turned up a few times. CDR3 sequence reads: CASSQDANEEDTQYF. The CDR3 region has the DNA TGCGCCAGCAGCCAAGACGCGAATGAGGAAGATACGCAGTATTTT. The chain employs TRBV4-3 and TRBJ2-3; D gene unclear. The length of the CDR3 is 15 residues. The V gene's germline CDR1 is LGHNA and CDR2 YSLEER. V lost 0 bases, J lost 5 bases, and 12 bases lay in between.

This rearrangement joins TRBV6-6 to TRBJ1-1; 8 bases line up with TRBD1. The junction had 3 bases not matched to a gene; V was cut back by 6 bases and J by 0 bases. CDR1 MNHNY and CDR2 SVGAGI come from the germline V gene (reference sequence). The CDR3 has 14 amino acids. The CDR3 nucleotides are TGTGCCAGCAGCTCGACAGGGGTGAACACTGAAGCTTTCTTT. Translation gives CASSSTGVNTEAFF.

The chain is built from TRBV5-4 and TRBJ2-5; D ambiguous. The end of the DNA aligns better with TRBJ2-7, so the J call may be wrong. CDR1 is SGHNT, CDR2 YYREEE, per germline (reference sequence). The CDR3 is 15 amino acids. The CDR3, as DNA: TGTGCCAGCAGCTTGATGGGCTCGCCCCACTACGAGCAGTACTTC. Translated: CASSLMGSPHYEQYF.

This chain links TRBV27 with TRBJ2-5, with D uncertain. In germline, CDR1 is MNHEY, CDR2 SMNVEV (reference sequence). The germline V and J ends were trimmed by 2 bases and 5 bases, with 18 bases remaining between them. The CDR3 has 16 residues. The CDR3 here is CASSLLPQMSFETQYF. CDR3 in DNA: TGTGCCAGCAGTTTACTTCCACAGATGAGTTTTGAGACCCAGTACTTC.

The V gene is TRBV2, the J gene TRBJ2-3; tentatively, D is TRBD1 or TRBD2 (6 bases each). Germline V gene sequence: CDR1 SNHLY, CDR2 FYNNEI. The CDR3 extends over 14 amino acids. Deletions cut 7 bases from V and 1 base from J, with 12 bases between. The CDR3 loop reads CASKGDFGTDTQYF. The CDR3 nucleotides are TGTGCCAGCAAGGGGGACTTCGGCACAGATACGCAGTATTTT.

This clone is categorized as medium-sized. The J gene is TRBJ2-7, the V gene TRBV11-1, with unresolved D. Germline-derived CDR1 and CDR2 are SGHAT and FQDESV (reference sequence). This CDR3 has 11 residues. Trimming took 1 base from V and 4 from J, leaving 2 bases between them. CDR3 bases: TGTGCCAGCAGCTTAGTTTACGAGCAGTACTTC. It translates to CASSLVYEQYF. Filled out from reference TRBV11-1 and TRBJ2-7, the complete variable domain reads EAEVAQSPRYKITEKSQAVAFWCDPISGHATLYWYRQILGQGPELLVQFQDESVVDDSQLPKDRFSAERLKGVDSTLKIQPAELGDSAMYLCASSLVYEQYFGPGTRLTVT.

The chain combines TRBV10-3 with TRBJ1-5; D is unclear. Germline-derived CDR1 and CDR2 are ENHRY and SYGVKD. This CDR3 is built from 15 residues. V was trimmed by 0 bases and J by 6 bases, leaving 12 bases between them. This chain's CDR3 is CAISESGSGLQPQHF. The CDR3 nucleotides read TGTGCCATCAGTGAGTCAGGGTCCGGGCTTCAGCCCCAGCATTTT.

The genes are TRBV6-1 and TRBJ1-2; no definite D call. The CDR3 spans 12 residues. The germline V gene encodes CDR1 MNHNS and CDR2 SASEGT. Between the trimmed V and J ends, which lost 10 bases and 4 bases, there was a span of 13 bases. The CDR3 DNA reads TGTGCCATCTTGGGATCCGGCTATGGCTACACCTTC. This encodes CAILGSGYGYTF.

This rearrangement joins TRBV13 to TRBJ2-1; TRBD1 is a possible D gene (5 bases). The CDR3 is 17 amino acids. With 0 bases removed from V and 2 bases from J, the gap between germline ends came to 14 bases. The germline gives CDR1 PRHDT, CDR2 FYEKMQ (reference sequence). CDR3 nucleotides: TGTGCCAGCAGCTTAGGCCTGGGGCTTTTTACCTACAATGAGCAGTTCTTC. It yields the protein CASSLGLGLFTYNEQFF. Together with reference TRBV13 and TRBJ2-1, the CDR3 gives the full variable domain: AAGVIQSPRHLIKEKRETATLKCYPIPRHDTVYWYQQGPGQDPQFLISFYEKMQSDKGSIPDRFSAQQFSDYHSELNMSSLELGDSALYFCASSLGLGLFTYNEQFFGPGTRLTVL.

This clone is hyperexpanded. The genes are TRBV5-1 and TRBJ2-7; D remains ambiguous. The V gene lost 5 bases and the J gene lost 5 bases, with 8 bases spanning the gap. The CDR3 is made up of 11 amino acids. In germline, CDR1 is SGHRS, CDR2 YFSETQ. The CDR3 region is CASSNTNEQYF. The CDR3 DNA is TGCGCCAGCAGTAACACGAACGAGCAGTACTTC.

V is TRBV28 and J is TRBJ2-3; TRBD1 agrees at 7 bases. After removal of 4 bases from V and 6 bases from J, the junction contained 22 bases not matched to a gene. There are 19 residues in the CDR3. Germline values: CDR1 MDHEN, CDR2 SYDVKM. In DNA form, the CDR3 reads TGTGCCAGCAGTTCTACTCGGACAGGAGGCCATCGGGGCTTGGATACGCAGTATTTT. This sequence encodes CASSSTRTGGHRGLDTQYF.

The chain employs TRBV11-2 and TRBJ2-5; no clear D gene. The CDR3 contains 14 residues. Germline V gene sequence: CDR1 SGHAT, CDR2 FQNNGV. Between the trimmed V and J ends, which lost 3 bases and 3 bases, there was a span of 11 bases. The CDR3: CASSFPEVEETQYF. CDR3 DNA sequence: TGTGCCAGCAGCTTTCCTGAAGTAGAAGAGACCCAGTACTTC.

This clone has just one count. The chain recombines TRBV10-1 with TRBJ1-2, with D possibly TRBD1 on 5 matching bases. The CDR3 length is 13 residues. Germline assignment: CDR1 WNHNN and CDR2 SYGVQD (reference sequence). Trimming removed 8 bases from V and 8 bases from J, with 18 bases in between. Here the CDR3 reads CASGPTYTGGYTF. The CDR3 DNA follows: TGCGCCAGCGGCCCTACATACACAGGCGGCTACACCTTC.

The rearrangement joins TRBV4-1 to TRBJ2-1, with 7 bases matching TRBD2. CDR1 MGHRA and CDR2 YSYEKL come from the germline V gene. The CDR3 has 13 residues. Unmatched junction bases numbered 3, after V lost 4 bases and J lost 6 bases. CDR3 protein: CASSPPGGNEQFF. DNA for the CDR3: TGCGCCAGCAGCCCCCCGGGAGGCAATGAGCAGTTCTTC.

The rearrangement links TRBV6-1 to TRBJ1-1, with D possibly matching TRBD1 (5 bases). The V gene's germline CDR1 is MNHNS and CDR2 SASEGT. V gave up 1 base and J gave up 8 bases, with 11 bases separating them. The CDR3 is 13 residues long. CDR3 nucleotide sequence: TGTGCCAGCAGTGAAGAGGGGAGCTTGGAAGCTTTCTTT. Translating it yields CASSEEGSLEAFF.

The chain has TRBV28 and TRBJ1-2; D perhaps matches TRBD1 (6 bases). CDR3 length: 16 residues. CDR1 is MDHEN and CDR2 is SYDVKM in the germline V gene. V lost 3 bases to trimming and J lost 5 bases, with 19 bases between them. The CDR3 loop reads CASSFLSVGGGYGYTF. In nucleotides, the CDR3 is TGTGCCAGCAGTTTCCTATCGGTAGGGGGAGGATATGGCTACACCTTC.

The V and J genes are TRBV25-1 and TRBJ2-1; D unresolved. This CDR3 spans 15 amino acids. In germline, CDR1 is MGHDK, CDR2 SYGVNS. Trimming pared 1 base from V and 7 bases from J, leaving 14 bases between. The CDR3 region is CASSESEATWNEQFF. The CDR3 DNA reads TGTGCCAGCAGTGAATCTGAGGCGACGTGGAATGAGCAGTTCTTC.

V and J are TRBV4-2 and TRBJ2-7; unclear D gene. Trimming stripped 1 base from V and 2 bases from J, with 12 bases between. The CDR3 is 15 amino acids. The germline CDR1 and CDR2 sequences are LGHNA and YNFKEQ. The CDR3, as DNA: TGTGCCAGCAGCCAAGGGCCTAGTGATCCCTACGAGCAGTACTTC. It yields the protein CASSQGPSDPYEQYF.